The 6 T cell receptor beta chains in this list originate from one sample, sequenced in a study of shared clonotypes between healthy human individuals. CD45RO-negative, CCR7-positively selected cells formed the naive CD8 fraction, excluding terminally differentiated effector memory CD45RA+ cells. Using immunoSEQ multiplex PCR, the repertoire was profiled, and TCRdb retains in-frame clones only, with some absent. The table lists 550,000 to 600,000 clones, 95% to 98% of them singletons. The sequenced sample was naive CD8+ T cells sorted from blood. All receptors derive from a man younger than 45 in good health.

The chain uses TRBV19 and TRBJ1-5; D is perhaps TRBD1 (6 bases). Per germline, CDR1 LNHDA and CDR2 SQIVND (reference sequence). The V end lost 10 bases, the J end lost 0 bases, and 13 bases lay between the germline ends. The CDR3 sequence is 14 residues long. The CDR3 loop is CATASGDSNQPQHF. CDR3 DNA: TGTGCCACCGCCTCAGGGGATAGCAATCAGCCCCAGCATTTT.

The V and J genes are TRBV7-9 and TRBJ2-7, with 9 nucleotides matching TRBD1. The CDR3 loop spans 15 amino acids. Germline V gene sequence: CDR1 SEHNR, CDR2 FQNEAQ (reference sequence). V was pared by 4 bases and J by 3 bases, with 7 bases of the junction left unmatched. CDR3 bases: TGTGCCAGCAGCTCCAGCCGGGACAGGGACTACGAGCAGTACTTC. Its translation: CASSSSRDRDYEQYF.

The genes are TRBV21-1 and TRBJ2-7; TRBD2, the table's D call, was not compared with the DNA. TRBV21-1 is tagged as a pseudogene. The CDR3 has 17 residues. The CDR3: CASGMEGLAGGSYEQYF. CDR3 DNA sequence: TGTGCCAGCGGAATGGAGGGGCTAGCGGGAGGGAGTTACGAGCAGTACTTC.

The V call is TRBV7-3, the J call TRBJ2-4; D gene uncertain. Trimming pared 5 bases from V and 2 bases from J, leaving 10 bases between. The CDR3 extends over 14 amino acids. The germline CDR1 and CDR2 sequences are SGHTA and FQGTGA. This CDR3 reads CASSPRETKNIQYF. For the CDR3, the DNA is TGTGCCAGCAGCCCCCGAGAAACCAAAAACATTCAGTACTTC.

The chain's CDR3 is CASSFWGREDPDTQYF. CDR3 sequence (DNA): TGTGCCAGCAGCTTTTGGGGCAGGGAGGATCCAGATACGCAGTATTTT. V gene TRBV11-2 combines with J gene TRBJ2-3; possible D gene TRBD2, 6 bases. Germline CDR1 SGHAT, CDR2 FQNNGV. The CDR3 runs to 16 residues. The V end was cut by 3 bases, the J end by 4 bases, with 17 bases between.

CDR3 sequence (DNA): TGTGCCAGCTCTGGGCTAGCGGGTTTTTCCGAGCAGTACTTC. Its translation: CASSGLAGFSEQYF. The rearrangement joins TRBV27 to TRBJ2-7; 8 bases map to TRBD2. The CDR3 length is 14 residues. J was trimmed by 6 bases and V by 8 bases; bases with no gene match: 12. Germline CDR1 MNHEY, CDR2 SMNVEV (reference sequence).